This T cell receptor beta chain was sequenced in a study of cytomegalovirus exposure and HLA in healthy donors. As to this clone: What it recognizes is unknown.

This CDR3 contains 15 residues. Trimming cost V 5 bases and J 0 bases; bases outside gene matches: 5. Germline CDR1 reads SGDLS; CDR2 reads YYNGEE. Measured with immunoSEQ multiplex PCR; TCRdb has only the in-frame clones, and not every one. The table has 100,000 or so clones, roughly 86% seen once. Study results and limitations: TCR beta chains numbering under 200 were designated cytomegalovirus-associated. The CMV antigen specificity of a few CMV-associated chains was confirmed through in vitro analysis.

Donors came from a validation cohort of over a hundred subjects, distinct from the first 666-subject cohort. Sequencing was carried out using PBMCs. The clonotype was recovered from a woman under 30 in good health and CMV-seropositive. The chain uses TRBV9 and TRBJ2-3, with 8 nucleotides matching TRBD2. The DNA of the CDR3 is TGTGCCAGCAGTCTCGGGACTAGGAGCACAGATACGCAGTATTTT. The encoded protein is CASSLGTRSTDTQYF. The entire variable domain, with the rest obtained from reference TRBV9 and TRBJ2-3, is as follows: DSGVTQTPKHLITATGQRVTLRCSPRSGDLSVYWYQQSLDQGLQFLIQYYNGEERAKGNILERFSAQQFPDLHSELNLSSLELGDSALYFCASSLGTRSTDTQYFGPGTRLTVL.